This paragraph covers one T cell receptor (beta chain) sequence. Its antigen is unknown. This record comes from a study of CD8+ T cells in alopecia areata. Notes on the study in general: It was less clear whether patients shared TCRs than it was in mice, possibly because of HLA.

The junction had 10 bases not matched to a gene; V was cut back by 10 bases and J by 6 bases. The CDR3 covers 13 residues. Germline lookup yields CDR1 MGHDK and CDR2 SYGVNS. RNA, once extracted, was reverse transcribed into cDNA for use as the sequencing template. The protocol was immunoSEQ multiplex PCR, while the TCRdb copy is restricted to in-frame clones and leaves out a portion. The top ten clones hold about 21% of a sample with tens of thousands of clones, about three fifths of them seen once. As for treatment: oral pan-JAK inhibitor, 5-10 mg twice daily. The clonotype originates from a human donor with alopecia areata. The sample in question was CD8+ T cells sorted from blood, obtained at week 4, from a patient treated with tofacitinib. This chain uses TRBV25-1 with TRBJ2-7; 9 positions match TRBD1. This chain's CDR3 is CATWDREEAEQYF. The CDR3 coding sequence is TGTGCCACCTGGGACAGGGAAGAGGCCGAGCAGTACTTC.